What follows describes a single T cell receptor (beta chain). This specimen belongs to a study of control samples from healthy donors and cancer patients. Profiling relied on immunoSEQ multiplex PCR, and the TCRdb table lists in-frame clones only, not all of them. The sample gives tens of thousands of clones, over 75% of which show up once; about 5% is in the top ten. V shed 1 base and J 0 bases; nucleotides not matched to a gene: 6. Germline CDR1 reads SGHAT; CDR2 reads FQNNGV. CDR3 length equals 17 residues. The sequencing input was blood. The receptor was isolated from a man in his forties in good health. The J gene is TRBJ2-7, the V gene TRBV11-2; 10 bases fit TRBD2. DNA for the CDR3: TGTGCCAGCAGCTTAGGTTTCGGGACTAGCGTCTCCTACGAGCAGTACTTC. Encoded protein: CASSLGFGTSVSYEQYF.